This passage covers 15 T cell receptor beta chains from one sample sequenced in a study of shared clonotypes between healthy human individuals. The data were produced by immunoSEQ multiplex PCR, yet TCRdb's version contains in-frame clones alone and is incomplete. Of 400,000 to 500,000 clones listed, roughly 85% are singletons. The material sequenced was PBMCs. The receptors shown here come from a woman aged 40 to 50 in good health. Some clones in this sample may be carry-over from other donors' samples.

The CDR3 DNA follows: TGTGCCAGTAGCAAAGGGGGACAGAACAATGAGCAGTTCTTC. This sequence encodes CASSKGGQNNEQFF. The V and J genes are TRBV19 and TRBJ2-1; 7 bases match TRBD1. The length of the CDR3 is 14 residues. The V gene's germline CDR1 is LNHDA and CDR2 SQIVND (reference sequence). V lost 6 bases and J lost 5; bases outside the gene matches: 7. The full variable domain, in which reference TRBV19 and TRBJ2-1 provide the parts outside the CDR3, is DGGITQSPKYLFRKEGQNVTLSCEQNLNHDAMYWYRQDPGQGLRLIYYSQIVNDFQKGDIAEGYSVSREKKESFPLTVTSAQKNPTAFYLCASSKGGQNNEQFFGPGTRLTVL.

This rearrangement joins TRBV7-9 to TRBJ2-1, with 11 bases that match TRBD2. The V gene's germline CDR1 is SEHNR and CDR2 FQNEAQ (reference sequence). CDR3 length equals 16 residues. The V and J ends lost 1 base and 3 bases, in that order; junction bases with no gene match: 2. CDR3 nucleotide sequence: TGTGCCAGCAGCTTAGGACTAGCGGGGATCTACAATGAGCAGTTCTTC. Residues: CASSLGLAGIYNEQFF.

The chain uses TRBV5-1 and TRBJ2-5; no reliable D call. Germline lookup yields CDR1 SGHRS and CDR2 YFSETQ. With 4 bases removed from V and 4 bases from J, the gap between germline ends came to 11 bases. The CDR3 runs 13 residues. The CDR3 DNA reads TGCGCCAGCAGCCCGACGAAGGGAGAGACCCAGTACTTC. Its protein is CASSPTKGETQYF.

This chain connects TRBV27 to TRBJ2-7, with 7 bases fitting TRBD1. Germline CDR1 MNHEY, CDR2 SMNVEV (reference sequence). The CDR3 has 16 amino acids. Trimming removed 4 bases from V and 2 bases from J; junction bases left unmatched: 11. The CDR3 here is CASSSYNLDRPYEQYF. DNA for the CDR3: TGTGCCAGCAGTTCTTACAACCTGGACAGGCCCTACGAGCAGTACTTC.

The rearrangement joins TRBV6-1 to TRBJ1-1, with D tentatively TRBD1 (6 bases). Trimming removed 6 bases from V and 3 bases from J, with 23 bases in between. Germline-derived CDR1 and CDR2 are MNHNS and SASEGT. The CDR3 is 17 residues long. CDR3 loop: CASREFRGGRVDTEAFF. DNA of the CDR3: TGTGCCAGCAGGGAATTCAGGGGAGGTCGGGTGGACACTGAAGCTTTCTTT.

A remark on this clone: A junction end diverges from the germline sequence, so it may reflect a read error. The chain uses TRBV10-1 and TRBJ2-2, with TRBD2 identical over 8 bases. This CDR3 has 14 amino acids. Per the germline V gene, CDR1 is WNHNN and CDR2 is SYGVQD (reference sequence). The CDR3 is CASSEPGGAGGLFF. In nucleotides, the CDR3 is TGCGCCAGCAGTGAGCCGGGAGGGGCCGGGGGGCTGTTTTTT.

The chain couples TRBV11-2 to TRBJ2-5; 8 bases map to TRBD1. Germline V lookup: CDR1 SGHAT, CDR2 FQNNGV. The J segment lost 5 bases and the V segment lost 5 bases, leaving 7 bases of the junction unmatched. This CDR3 contains 14 residues. The CDR3 nucleotides are TGTGCCAGCAGCCCCGCCAGGGGGCCGGAGACCCAGTACTTC. This gives the protein CASSPARGPETQYF.

CDR3 sequence: CASSTLLHDRGLLLTQYF. In nucleotides, the CDR3 is TGTGCCAGCAGTACCCTACTACATGACAGGGGGCTCCTTCTGACCCAGTACTTC. The chain couples TRBV28 to TRBJ2-5; 10 bases are shared with TRBD1. The ends lost 5 bases at V and 7 bases at J; junction bases unmatched: 19. From germline, CDR1 is MDHEN and CDR2 SYDVKM. CDR3 length: 18 amino acids. Full variable domain (missing parts from reference TRBV28 and TRBJ2-5): DVKVTQSSRYLVKRTGEKVFLECVQDMDHENMFWYRQDPGLGLRLIYFSYDVKMKEKGDIPEGYSVSREKKERFSLILESASTNQTSMYLCASSTLLHDRGLLLTQYFGPGTRLLVL.

V gene TRBV4-1 combines with J gene TRBJ2-3; 8 bases line up with TRBD1. Unmatched junction bases numbered 13, after V lost 3 bases and J lost 11 bases. The length of the CDR3 is 15 residues. Germline V gene sequence: CDR1 MGHRA, CDR2 YSYEKL. The CDR3 nucleotides are TGCGCCAGCAGCCACCCGGACAGGGATTTAGCCGGGCAGTATTTT. Encoded protein: CASSHPDRDLAGQYF.

CDR3 sequence reads: CASSERVDRSSYNEQFF. The DNA for the CDR3 is TGTGCCAGCAGTGAACGGGTTGACAGGAGCTCCTACAATGAGCAGTTCTTC. The J gene is TRBJ2-1, the V gene TRBV6-1, with TRBD1 as a possible D gene (6 bases). Germline values: CDR1 MNHNS, CDR2 SASEGT. The CDR3 runs to 17 residues. The germline V and J ends were trimmed by 2 bases and 0 bases, with 14 bases remaining between them.

The chain uses TRBV10-3 and TRBJ1-1; 10 bases align to TRBD1. Germline V lookup: CDR1 ENHRY, CDR2 SYGVKD. J lost 1 base, V lost 4 bases, and 3 bases had no gene match. The CDR3 spans 15 residues. This chain's CDR3 is CAISVGQGENTEAFF. Here the CDR3 DNA reads TGTGCCATCAGTGTTGGACAGGGGGAGAACACTGAAGCTTTCTTT.

The chain is built from TRBV5-1 and TRBJ2-4; perhaps TRBD1 as D (6 bases). V was clipped by 1 base and J by 8 bases, with 13 bases between them. Germline values: CDR1 SGHRS, CDR2 YFSETQ. The CDR3 is 14 amino acids. The CDR3 bases are TGCGCCAGCAGCTTGAAAGGGGGTACGGACATTCAGTACTTC. Protein sequence: CASSLKGGTDIQYF.

This clone was seen only a few times. The chain has TRBV7-8 and TRBJ1-1; 8 nucleotides agree with TRBD1. CDR3 length: 13 residues. The V and J ends lost 4 bases and 4 bases, in that order; junction bases with no gene match: 2. From germline, CDR1 is SGHVS and CDR2 FQNEAQ. The CDR3 DNA reads TGTGCCAGCAGCTATGACAGGGGCACTGAAGCTTTCTTT. Residues: CASSYDRGTEAFF.

This chain connects TRBV7-2 to TRBJ2-3, with 7 bases aligning to TRBD2. J gave up 6 bases and V 0 bases, and 6 bases lay outside the gene matches. CDR1 is SGHTA and CDR2 is FQGNSA in the germline V gene. CDR3 length: 15 amino acids. The CDR3 region is CASSLAGREFDTQYF. The DNA of the CDR3 is TGTGCCAGCAGCTTAGCGGGGCGGGAGTTTGATACGCAGTATTTT.

This chain links TRBV6-5 with TRBJ2-2, with D possibly TRBD2 on 6 matching bases. V lost 8 bases and J 4 bases, leaving 14 bases between the germline ends. CDR1 is MNHEY and CDR2 is SVGAGI in the germline V gene. The CDR3 loop spans 14 amino acids. The CDR3 is CASVGPGGTGELFF. Here the CDR3 DNA reads TGTGCCAGCGTGGGTCCCGGGGGCACCGGGGAGCTGTTTTTT.